This entry is about one T cell receptor (beta chain). This likely came from a read error, as a far larger clone is one base away. Sequencing was performed with immunoSEQ multiplex PCR; in TCRdb, only in-frame clones are kept and a portion is missing. The sample shows around 39,000 clones, less than 85% of them seen only once. There are 15 residues in the CDR3. CDR1 is SGHTS and CDR2 is YDEGEE in the germline V gene. V lost 0 bases and J lost 2, with 9 bases in between. This entry is derived from a study of PD-1 blockade in classical Hodgkin lymphoma. All trial patients relapsed after autologous stem cell transplantation.

The rearrangement uses TRBV5-8 and TRBJ1-5; tentative D call: TRBD1 (5 bases). Here the sequenced sample was peripheral blood mononuclear cells (PBMCs), taken before the second cycle of nivolumab. The source is a human donor with classical Hodgkin lymphoma. CDR3 bases: TGTGCCAGCAGCTTGGAGGGGTTGGGCAATCAGCCCCAGCATTTT. Protein product: CASSLEGLGNQPQHF. Complete variable domain (other parts from reference TRBV5-8 and TRBJ1-5): EAGVTQSPTHLIKTRGQQATLRCSPISGHTSVYWYQQALGLGLQFLLWYDEGEERNRGNFPPRFSGRQFPNYSSELNVNALELEDSALYLCASSLEGLGNQPQHFGDGTRLSIL.